This is a list of T cell receptor beta chains from one sample in a study of cytomegalovirus exposure and HLA in healthy donors. The data were produced by immunoSEQ multiplex PCR, yet TCRdb's version contains in-frame clones alone and is incomplete. The sample includes around 20,000 clones, under 85% seen only once; the top ten take about 21%. Material: PBMCs. The receptor source for this set is a human donor in good health. The CDR3 runs from the conserved cysteine through the conserved F or W. D genes are given only for firm matches. A clone size is listed for some rows: how often the clone was seen (once, few, many), or a class if it is expanded.

d_call,j_call,v_call,clone_size,cdr3_length,cdr3_aa,cdr3_nt
NA,TRBJ2-5,TRBV6-6,NA,14,CASSTWTPQETQYF,TGTGCCAGCAGTACCTGGACACCGCAAGAGACCCAGTACTTC
NA,TRBJ2-1,TRBV15,NA,19,CATSTPPRALGISYNEQFF,TGTGCCACCAGCACCCCCCCGAGGGCCTTAGGAATCTCCTACAATGAGCAGTTCTTC
NA,TRBJ1-1,TRBV7-2,NA,14,CASSLARGNTEAFF,TGTGCCAGCAGCTTAGCCAGGGGGAACACTGAAGCTTTCTTT
TRBD2,TRBJ2-1,TRBV29-1,NA,15,CSVYLGTSGRNEQFF,TGCAGCGTTTACCTTGGGACTAGCGGGAGGAATGAGCAGTTCTTC
TRBD1,TRBJ2-3,TRBV7-2,NA,15,CASSPPDRSTDTQYF,TGTGCCAGCAGCCCCCCGGACAGGTCCACAGATACGCAGTATTTT
TRBD2,TRBJ2-3,TRBV10-1,NA,19,CASSESTPASGSRTDTQYF,TGCGCCAGCAGTGAGTCGACTCCGGCTAGCGGGTCACGCACAGATACGCAGTATTTT
NA,TRBJ1-1,TRBV2,NA,11,CASCLITEAFF,TGTGCCAGCTGTCTTATCACTGAAGCTTTCTTT
NA,TRBJ2-7,TRBV5-4,once,16,CASTDWNTGPGYEQYF,TGTGCCAGCACCGATTGGAACACAGGGCCGGGCTACGAGCAGTACTTC
NA,TRBJ2-3,TRBV30,NA,13,CAWSVLVRDTQYF,TGTGCCTGGAGTGTACTAGTACGGGATACGCAGTATTTT
NA,TRBJ1-1,TRBV10-3,NA,11,CAIGLTGQAFF,TGTGCCATCGGACTGACAGGCCAAGCTTTCTTT
TRBD2,TRBJ2-5,TRBV4-1,NA,15,CASSQVGGGSETQYF,TGCGCCAGCAGCCAAGTGGGAGGCGGGAGCGAGACCCAGTACTTC
NA,TRBJ1-2,TRBV27,NA,16,CASSYLPGQPNYGYTF,TGTGCCAGCAGTTACCTCCCTGGGCAGCCTAACTATGGCTACACCTTC
NA,TRBJ2-2,TRBV9,few,14,CASSPARGVGELFF,TGTGCCAGCAGCCCGGCACGGGGAGTCGGGGAGCTGTTTTTT
TRBD1,TRBJ1-4,TRBV5-1,NA,14,CASSNTGGSEKLFF,TGCGCCAGCAGTAATACAGGGGGTAGCGAAAAACTGTTTTTT
TRBD1,TRBJ2-3,TRBV14,NA,15,CASSLRTGMGDTQYF,TGTGCCAGCAGCCTTCGGACAGGGATGGGGGATACGCAGTATTTT
NA,TRBJ1-3,TRBV7-9,NA,15,CASSAEIGTGNTIYF,TGTGCCAGCAGTGCGGAGATTGGAACTGGAAACACCATATATTTT
NA,TRBJ2-1,TRBV30,NA,13,CAWTPGGGDEQFF,TGTGCCTGGACCCCTGGAGGGGGGGATGAGCAGTTCTTC
TRBD1,TRBJ1-4,TRBV7-6,NA,20,CASSPKRRGQAGGLNEKLFF,TGTGCCAGCAGCCCCAAGCGTAGGGGGCAAGCGGGGGGTCTTAATGAAAAACTGTTTTTT
NA,TRBJ1-2,TRBV7-9,NA,13,CASTLGGGYGYTF,TGTGCCAGCACCCTGGGGGGGGGCTATGGCTACACCTTC
NA,TRBJ1-1,TRBV9,once,16,CASRAMGTGRNTEAFF,TGTGCCAGCAGGGCGATGGGCACGGGGAGGAACACTGAAGCTTTCTTT
NA,TRBJ2-1,TRBV15,NA,16,CATAFKRDRGRNEQFF,TGTGCCACCGCCTTCAAGCGGGATAGGGGGAGAAATGAGCAGTTCTTC
NA,TRBJ1-2,TRBV5-1,once,12,CASGLDAGGYTF,TGCGCCAGCGGCTTGGATGCGGGTGGCTACACCTTC
NA,TRBJ2-7,TRBV5-1,NA,14,CASRRSPTDYEQYF,TGCGCCAGCCGTCGCTCTCCGACAGACTACGAGCAGTACTTC
TRBD1,TRBJ1-5,TRBV6-5,NA,15,CASTVVDRDYQPQHF,TGTGCCAGCACGGTAGTTGACAGGGATTATCAGCCCCAGCATTTT
TRBD2,TRBJ2-2,TRBV11-2,NA,18,CASSYGTSGGAFTGELFF,TGTGCCAGCAGCTACGGGACTAGCGGGGGGGCCTTCACCGGGGAGCTGTTTTTT
TRBD2,TRBJ2-3,TRBV6-1,NA,13,CASRLAGAERQYF,TGTGCCAGCAGACTAGCGGGGGCCGAGCGGCAGTATTTT
TRBD1,TRBJ2-6,TRBV5-1,NA,17,CASSLVTGGSGANVLTF,TGCGCCAGCAGCTTGGTGACAGGGGGTTCCGGGGCCAACGTCCTGACTTTC
NA,TRBJ2-1,TRBV5-1,once,14,CASSLEVGSNEQFF,TGCGCCAGCAGCTTGGAGGTAGGGAGTAATGAGCAGTTCTTC
TRBD2,TRBJ2-1,TRBV7-2,NA,15,CASRAGLAVEDEQFF,TGTGCCAGCAGAGCGGGACTAGCGGTCGAAGATGAGCAGTTCTTC
TRBD1,TRBJ2-7,TRBV30,few,11,CAWRTGVEQYF,TGTGCCTGGCGGACAGGGGTCGAGCAGTACTTC
TRBD1,TRBJ2-1,TRBV27,NA,13,CASSLGTGVEQFF,TGTGCCAGCAGTTTGGGGACAGGGGTTGAGCAGTTCTTC
NA,TRBJ2-1,TRBV5-1,NA,12,CASSLANNEQFF,TGCGCCAGCAGCTTGGCCAACAATGAGCAGTTCTTC
TRBD2,TRBJ2-3,TRBV30,NA,14,CAWKRGGFTDTQYF,TGTGCCTGGAAACGGGGGGGGTTCACAGATACGCAGTATTTT
NA,TRBJ2-7,TRBV6-1,NA,18,CASSEARGAVLGSYEQYF,TGTGCCAGCAGTGAAGCGCGCGGGGCGGTGCTCGGGTCCTACGAGCAGTACTTC
NA,TRBJ1-1,TRBV5-1,NA,14,CASSTGQSNTEAFF,TGCGCCAGCAGCACCGGACAGTCGAACACTGAAGCTTTCTTT
TRBD1,TRBJ1-1,TRBV7-9,NA,15,CASSLGDRGGTEAFF,TGTGCCAGCAGCTTGGGGGACAGGGGAGGCACTGAAGCTTTCTTT
NA,TRBJ1-3,TRBV2,NA,10,CASSGNTIYF,TGTGCATCGTCTGGAAACACCATATATTTT
NA,TRBJ2-7,TRBV7-2,once,14,CASSFNSISYEQYF,TGTGCCAGCAGCTTTAACAGCATCTCCTACGAGCAGTACTTC
NA,TRBJ1-1,TRBV6-5,few,13,CASSLTVKAEAFF,TGTGCCAGCAGTCTGACAGTAAAGGCTGAAGCTTTCTTT
NA,TRBJ2-1,TRBV4-3,NA,17,CASSQDMIVLIYNEQFF,TGCGCCAGCAGCCAAGATATGATCGTACTCATCTACAATGAGCAGTTCTTC
NA,TRBJ2-7,TRBV6-5,once,13,CASSRDRDYEQYF,TGTGCCAGCAGTCGGGATCGCGACTACGAGCAGTACTTC
TRBD1,TRBJ1-2,TRBV5-6,NA,18,CASSLALGQGLAGYGYTF,TGTGCCAGCAGCTTGGCCCTCGGACAGGGCCTAGCTGGGTATGGCTACACCTTC
NA,TRBJ1-1,TRBV5-1,NA,19,CASSLAETNRGFKGTEAFF,TGCGCCAGCAGCTTGGCCGAGACAAATAGGGGATTTAAAGGCACTGAAGCTTTCTTT